This is a list of T cell receptor beta chains from one sample in a study of shared clonotypes between healthy human individuals. Data came from immunoSEQ multiplex PCR; TCRdb stores just in-frame clones and leaves some out. This table has around 2,000,000 clones, about 95% appearing once. The sequencing sample was made of naive CD8+ T cells sorted from blood. Receptor source: a man younger than 35 in good health. Each CDR3 is given with its conserved first and last residue. Fields, in order: D gene, clone size, J gene, V gene, CDR3 protein, CDR3 DNA. A D gene is named only where the DNA matches it firmly. Part of the rows lack a size; the others show once, few, many or a class for expanded clones.

.,.,TRBJ2-5,TRBV14,CASSQGTALGETQYF,TGTGCCAGCAGCCAGGGGACCGCTTTAGGGGAGACCCAGTACTTC
.,.,TRBJ2-3,TRBV4-1,CASSQGDGTDTQYF,TGCGCCAGCAGCCAAGGTGATGGCACAGATACGCAGTATTTT
TRBD1,.,TRBJ2-7,TRBV29-1,CSVEDLDRGVEQYF,TGCAGCGTTGAAGACCTCGACAGGGGGGTCGAGCAGTACTTC
.,.,TRBJ2-3,TRBV4-3,CASSQDHRGEADTQYF,TGCGCCAGCAGCCAAGATCATCGGGGAGAAGCGGATACGCAGTATTTT
.,few,TRBJ1-1,TRBV2,CASSPPYTEAFF,TGTGCCAGCAGCCCCCCGTACACTGAAGCTTTCTTT
TRBD2,.,TRBJ2-1,TRBV2,CASSETSGRLDNEQFF,TGTGCCAGCAGTGAGACTAGCGGGAGATTAGACAATGAGCAGTTCTTC
.,.,TRBJ2-7,TRBV5-1,CASSSDVAYEQYF,TGCGCCAGCAGCTCGGACGTCGCCTACGAGCAGTACTTC
.,.,TRBJ1-4,TRBV4-1,CASSQRDDNEKLFF,TGCGCCAGCAGCCAAAGGGATGATAATGAAAAACTGTTTTTT
TRBD2,.,TRBJ2-1,TRBV9,CASSAGLAGGSEQFF,TGTGCCAGCAGCGCCGGACTAGCGGGGGGGAGTGAGCAGTTCTTC
TRBD1,.,TRBJ1-1,TRBV7-9,CASSPTDRGAEAFF,TGTGCCAGCAGCCCGACTGACAGGGGAGCTGAAGCTTTCTTT
.,once,TRBJ2-3,TRBV27,CASGPVGPSTDTQYF,TGTGCCAGCGGCCCCGTGGGACCTAGCACAGATACGCAGTATTTT
TRBD1,.,TRBJ2-2,TRBV9,CASSVGQGRTGELFF,TGTGCCAGCAGCGTAGGACAGGGGCGTACCGGGGAGCTGTTTTTT
TRBD1,.,TRBJ1-2,TRBV27,CASSPTGGGVGYTF,TGTGCCAGCAGTCCGACAGGGGGGGGAGTTGGCTACACCTTC
TRBD1,.,TRBJ2-2,TRBV5-1,CASSQSPRDRGPNGELFF,TGCGCCAGCAGCCAGTCCCCCCGGGACAGGGGGCCTAACGGGGAGCTGTTTTTT
TRBD2,.,TRBJ2-2,TRBV9,CASSPTLTSGSYTGELFF,TGTGCCAGCAGTCCAACGCTGACTAGCGGGAGTTACACCGGGGAGCTGTTTTTT
TRBD2,.,TRBJ2-7,TRBV27,CASSPGLAGEAPSDYEQYF,TGTGCCAGCAGTCCCGGACTAGCGGGAGAAGCACCCTCCGACTACGAGCAGTACTTC
.,.,TRBJ2-4,TRBV5-6,CASSLEVGDIQYF,TGTGCCAGCAGCTTGGAGGTCGGGGACATTCAGTACTTC
.,.,TRBJ1-1,TRBV7-9,CASSLTAGNTEAFF,TGTGCCAGCAGCTTGACGGCAGGGAACACTGAAGCTTTCTTT
TRBD1,.,TRBJ2-7,TRBV9,CASSVGGTGHEQYF,TGTGCCAGCAGCGTAGGGGGGACAGGGCACGAGCAGTACTTC
TRBD2,once,TRBJ2-2,TRBV7-8,CASSSGLAGVNTGELFF,TGTGCCAGCAGCTCCGGACTAGCGGGGGTGAACACCGGGGAGCTGTTTTTT
.,.,TRBJ2-7,TRBV5-1,CASRYRDGFEQYF,TGCGCCAGCAGATACCGGGACGGTTTCGAGCAGTACTTC
.,.,TRBJ2-5,TRBV20-1,CSVDQETQYF,TGCAGTGTAGACCAAGAGACCCAGTACTTC